The clone carrying this TCR beta chain occurred a few times. The antigen remains unidentified. This sample was taken from a study of identical twins. The study, taken as a whole, reports: Not following the same donors, the study drew its conclusions from cross-sectional statistical analysis.

A universal primer site came from template switching; cDNA carried unique molecular identifiers. TCRdb redid the calling of the 5' RACE reads with MiXCR, one entry per CDR3 protein. The table has more than 350,000 distinct CDR3 sequences, 8.5% to 10% seen once; the top ten hold under 9.5%. Trimming took 3 bases from V and 6 from J, leaving 9 bases between them. This CDR3 region has 12 residues. Germline assignment: CDR1 SGHAT and CDR2 FQNNGV. The rearrangement uses TRBV11-2 and TRBJ2-7; D call uncertain. The clonotype originates from a woman aged 45-60 years in good health. The source material was naive T cells sorted from blood. CDR3 in DNA: TGTGCCAGCAGCTTGCGATATGCCGAGCAGTACTTC. Its protein is CASSLRYAEQYF.